What follows are 3 T cell receptor beta chains derived from one specimen sequenced in a study of blood T cell repertoires in COVID-19. Some clones are missing from TCRdb's copy, which holds only in-frame ones; the method was immunoSEQ multiplex PCR. The data show 190,000 or so clones, more than 75% seen once. Material for sequencing was peripheral blood. The receptor source for this set is a woman between 18 and 29 years old who had recovered from COVID-19.

This rearrangement joins TRBV7-6 to TRBJ2-2; 11 bases line up with TRBD1. V gave up 1 base and J gave up 7 bases; unmatched junction bases: 8. Germline CDR1 reads SGHVS; CDR2 reads FNYEAQ. CDR3 length: 17 amino acids. This CDR3 reads CASSLGDRGLGGGELFF. The CDR3 DNA sequence: TGTGCCAGCAGCTTAGGGGACAGGGGGTTAGGCGGCGGGGAGCTGTTTTTT.

The genes are TRBV7-2 and TRBJ1-5, with D uncertain. Germline loops: CDR1 SGHTA, CDR2 FQGNSA. Trimming took off 2 bases at V and 0 bases at J, with 8 bases between the two ends. The CDR3 is 15 amino acids. CDR3 sequence (DNA): TGTGCCAGCAGCTTAAGCCGAGATAGCAATCAGCCCCAGCATTTT. Its protein product is CASSLSRDSNQPQHF.

The chain has TRBV9 and TRBJ2-3; 11 bases align to TRBD1. Per the germline V gene, CDR1 is SGDLS and CDR2 is YYNGEE. V was pared by 4 bases and J by 12 bases, with 4 bases of the junction left unmatched. The CDR3 covers 12 residues. The CDR3 protein is CASSPDRGRQYF. DNA for the CDR3: TGTGCCAGCAGCCCGGACAGGGGGCGTCAGTATTTT. Using reference TRBV9 and TRBJ2-3 for the parts outside the CDR3, the full variable domain is DSGVTQTPKHLITATGQRVTLRCSPRSGDLSVYWYQQSLDQGLQFLIQYYNGEERAKGNILERFSAQQFPDLHSELNLSSLELGDSALYFCASSPDRGRQYFGPGTRLTVL.